A single sample gave rise to the 18 T cell receptor beta chains below, sequenced in a study of blood T cell repertoires in COVID-19. Produced via immunoSEQ multiplex PCR; TCRdb's table is partial and in-frame only. Of about 65,000 clones in the sample, about 81% are singletons; the top ten hold just under 15%. The sample was peripheral blood. Receptor source: an elderly man with acute or convalescent COVID-19.

The V and J genes are TRBV5-4 and TRBJ2-5; 7 bases agree with TRBD2. Germline V gene data show CDR1 as SGHNT and CDR2 as YYREEE (reference sequence). CDR3 length equals 14 residues. V dropped 5 bases and J dropped 5; count of bases not matched to a gene: 9. The CDR3 DNA reads TGTGCCAGCAGATGGGGTCGGGGAGGGGAGACCCAGTACTTC. It translates to CASRWGRGGETQYF.

This chain joins TRBV9 and TRBJ2-5; TRBD1 matches at 9 bases. Germline trimming cut 0 bases from V and 3 bases from J; bases unmatched to any gene: 3. CDR1 and CDR2 from the germline V gene are SGDLS and YYNGEE. The CDR3 is made up of 15 amino acids. The CDR3 nucleotides are TGTGCCAGCAGCGTAGATCGGACAGGGGAAGAGACCCAGTACTTC. Translated, it gives CASSVDRTGEETQYF.

In this sample, this clone turned up once. CDR3 residues: CASSKDSNYGYTF. In DNA form, the CDR3 reads TGTGCCAGCAGTAAAGACAGCAACTATGGCTACACCTTC. The V call is TRBV2, the J call TRBJ1-2; D might be TRBD1 (5 bases). V lost 5 bases, J lost 2 bases, and 9 bases lay in between. The CDR3 covers 13 residues. Germline CDR1 reads SNHLY; CDR2 reads FYNNEI.

The rearrangement links TRBV3-1 (or the pseudogene TRBV3-2) to TRBJ1-1; 7 bases map to TRBD1. J lost 1 base, V lost 6 bases, and 14 bases had no gene match. The CDR3 extends over 17 amino acids. Germline CDR1 LGHDT, CDR2 YNNKEL (reference sequence). The CDR3 sequence: CASSEGGSHLWNTEAFF. As DNA, the CDR3 is TGTGCCAGCAGTGAAGGGGGCTCCCATTTATGGAACACTGAAGCTTTCTTT.

A single count supports this clone. V is TRBV7-2 and J is TRBJ1-6; 9 bases map to TRBD1. With 5 bases clipped from V and 9 bases from J, the junction kept 8 bases outside the gene matches. The CDR3 consists of 15 residues. The germline V gene encodes CDR1 SGHTA and CDR2 FQGNSA. DNA for the CDR3: TGTGCCAGCAGCCCCCGAACAGGGGGCGTTTCACCCCTCCACTTT. As protein: CASSPRTGGVSPLHF.

V usage is TRBV6-5 and J usage is TRBJ2-3; 8 nucleotides align to TRBD1. The V gene end was trimmed by 6 bases and the J gene end by 5 bases; junction bases not matched to a gene: 1. Per the germline V gene, CDR1 is MNHEY and CDR2 is SVGAGI. CDR3 length: 12 residues. CDR3 nucleotide sequence: TGTGCCAGCAGGACAGGGGTAGATACGCAGTATTTT. Protein sequence: CASRTGVDTQYF.

V and J are TRBV6-5 and TRBJ1-1; D gene unclear. Trimming removed 0 bases at V and 5 bases at J, with 13 bases between. Germline V gives CDR1 MNHEY, CDR2 SVGAGI. The CDR3 is made up of 15 amino acids. The CDR3 bases are TGTGCCAGCAGTTACTCAGGAGGTGGAGGAACTGAAGCTTTCTTT. Protein: CASSYSGGGGTEAFF.

The rearrangement uses TRBV11-2 and TRBJ2-3; D is possibly TRBD1 (6 bases). V was clipped by 3 bases and J by 1 base, with 14 bases between them. Germline values: CDR1 SGHAT, CDR2 FQNNGV. The CDR3 totals 16 residues. CDR3 coding DNA: TGTGCCAGCAGCTTCCAGGACAGTCCTGGCACAGATACGCAGTATTTT. It specifies CASSFQDSPGTDTQYF.

V is TRBV2 and J is TRBJ2-5; possible D gene TRBD1, 6 bases. Germline V lookup: CDR1 SNHLY, CDR2 FYNNEI. V lost 4 bases and J lost 2, with 20 bases in between. The length of the CDR3 is 17 residues. CDR3 nucleotide sequence: TGTGCCAGCAGTGTAGGGACACTTAGGACAGCACAAGAGACCCAGTACTTC. This translates into CASSVGTLRTAQETQYF.

The chain combines TRBV30 with TRBJ2-2, with a possible D match to TRBD2 (6 bases). CDR1 is GTSNPN, CDR2 SVGIG, per germline (reference sequence). V lost 5 bases and J 10 bases, leaving 20 bases between the germline ends. The CDR3 covers 14 residues. CDR3 DNA sequence: TGTGCCTGGGGGTCTCAAAGACTAGTAGCGGAGCTGTTTTTT. It is translated as CAWGSQRLVAELFF.

This clone appeared once. The rearrangement links TRBV14 to TRBJ1-3; D not resolved. Looked up from germline, CDR1 is SGHDN and CDR2 is FVKESK. This CDR3 is 16 amino acids long. Trimming left V 0 bases short and J 0 bases short, with 9 bases between. CDR3 DNA sequence: TGTGCCAGCAGCCAAGATAGGTGGAGCTCTGGAAACACCATATATTTT. It encodes CASSQDRWSSGNTIYF.

The rearrangement uses TRBV7-8 and TRBJ2-1, with 7 positions matching TRBD1. The CDR3 extends over 15 amino acids. The trim removed 8 bases at V and 6 bases at J, leaving 13 bases unmatched. Germline CDR1 is SGHVS and CDR2 is FQNEAQ. CDR3 sequence: CASLGRDRASNEQFF. CDR3 DNA: TGTGCCAGCCTCGGTCGAGACAGGGCCTCCAATGAGCAGTTCTTC.

The rearrangement joins TRBV16 to TRBJ1-3; D remains unclear. Between the trimmed V and J ends, which lost 2 bases and 10 bases, there was a span of 15 bases. The CDR3 runs to 14 residues. CDR1 is KGHSY, CDR2 FQNENV, per germline. CDR3 sequence: CASSQIRERSTIYF. The CDR3 coding sequence is TGTGCCAGCAGCCAAATCCGGGAGCGAAGTACCATATATTTT.

The chain employs TRBV19 and TRBJ1-1, with 7 positions matching TRBD1. Germline V lookup: CDR1 LNHDA, CDR2 SQIVND (reference sequence). The V segment lost 5 bases and the J segment 0 bases; nucleotides outside the gene matches: 9. CDR3 size: 16 residues. CDR3 region: CASSSPRGPMNTEAFF. The CDR3 DNA sequence: TGTGCCAGTAGTTCCCCGAGGGGGCCAATGAACACTGAAGCTTTCTTT. Drawing the rest from reference TRBV19 and TRBJ1-1, the complete variable domain is DGGITQSPKYLFRKEGQNVTLSCEQNLNHDAMYWYRQDPGQGLRLIYYSQIVNDFQKGDIAEGYSVSREKKESFPLTVTSAQKNPTAFYLCASSSPRGPMNTEAFFGQGTRLTVV.

The chain recombines TRBV7-2 with TRBJ1-1, with 7 positions matching TRBD1. CDR1 SGHTA and CDR2 FQGNSA come from the germline V gene. V shed 1 base and J 3 bases; nucleotides not matched to a gene: 8. This CDR3 contains 16 residues. CDR3 in DNA: TGTGCCAGCAGCTTAGGTGGGGCAGGGGGAGACACTGAAGCTTTCTTT. Translation gives CASSLGGAGGDTEAFF.

The CDR3 DNA sequence: TGCGCCAGCAGCTTGGGCCAGGTCATCCAAGAGACCCAGTACTTC. This codes for CASSLGQVIQETQYF. The chain links TRBV5-1 to TRBJ2-5; D unresolved. V lost 0 bases, J lost 1 base, and 10 bases lay in between. This CDR3 contains 15 residues. CDR1 is SGHRS, CDR2 YFSETQ, per germline.

Of note for this clone: One end of the junction fails to match germline, which may point to a read error. The chain employs TRBV7-9 and TRBJ1-5, with a possible D match to TRBD1 (6 bases). The CDR3 totals 15 residues. Per germline, CDR1 SEHNR and CDR2 FQNEAQ (reference sequence). The CDR3 spells CASSLGGGSNQPQHF. CDR3 bases: TGTGCCAGCAGTTTAGGGGGAGGTAGCAATCAGCCCCAGCATTTT.

The chain is built from TRBV24-1 and TRBJ2-7; tentative D call: TRBD1 (5 bases). Trimming took 8 bases from V and 2 from J, leaving 12 bases between them. This CDR3 has 13 amino acids. Per the germline V gene, CDR1 is KGHDR and CDR2 is SFDVKD. CDR3: CATTRQPPYEQYF. In DNA, the CDR3 is TGTGCCACCACCCGACAGCCTCCCTACGAGCAGTACTTC.